These 26 T cell receptor beta chains were sequenced from one sample in a study of blood T cell repertoires in COVID-19. Data came from immunoSEQ multiplex PCR; TCRdb stores just in-frame clones and leaves some out. The repertoire holds roughly 110,000 clones, with approximately 78% as singletons. Sequenced material: peripheral blood. These receptors were taken from a man aged 65 to 79 with acute or convalescent COVID-19.

The chain employs TRBV28 and TRBJ2-1, with D unresolved. From germline, CDR1 is MDHEN and CDR2 SYDVKM. This CDR3 has 13 amino acids. V gave up 2 bases and J gave up 5 bases, with 7 bases separating them. The CDR3 loop reads CASSLIRDNEQFF. The CDR3 DNA reads as TGTGCCAGCAGTTTAATCCGGGACAATGAGCAGTTCTTC. Combining the CDR3 with reference TRBV28 and TRBJ2-1 gives the whole variable domain DVKVTQSSRYLVKRTGEKVFLECVQDMDHENMFWYRQDPGLGLRLIYFSYDVKMKEKGDIPEGYSVSREKKERFSLILESASTNQTSMYLCASSLIRDNEQFFGPGTRLTVL.

The rearrangement links TRBV28 to TRBJ2-7; the match to TRBD1 covers 10 bases. The CDR3 spans 16 residues. Germline lookup yields CDR1 MDHEN and CDR2 SYDVKM. V shed 4 bases, J shed 3 bases, and the junction held 9 bases outside the gene matches. The CDR3 protein is CASSYSFRDRGYEQYF. CDR3 bases: TGTGCCAGCAGTTACAGCTTCCGGGACAGGGGCTACGAGCAGTACTTC. Filled out from reference TRBV28 and TRBJ2-7, the complete variable domain reads DVKVTQSSRYLVKRTGEKVFLECVQDMDHENMFWYRQDPGLGLRLIYFSYDVKMKEKGDIPEGYSVSREKKERFSLILESASTNQTSMYLCASSYSFRDRGYEQYFGPGTRLTVT.

The chain employs TRBV5-1 and TRBJ1-5; 7 nucleotides align to TRBD1. In germline, CDR1 is SGHRS, CDR2 YFSETQ. Trimming at V came to 4 bases and at J to 5 bases, leaving 6 bases not matched to a gene. This CDR3 has 14 residues. As DNA, the CDR3 is TGCGCCAGCAGCCCAGACAGGGCGGATCAGCCCCAGCATTTT. It encodes CASSPDRADQPQHF. Looking up the rest from reference TRBV5-1 and TRBJ1-5 gives the full variable domain: KAGVTQTPRYLIKTRGQQVTLSCSPISGHRSVSWYQQTPGQGLQFLFEYFSETQRNKGNFPGRFSGRQFSNSRSEMNVSTLELGDSALYLCASSPDRADQPQHFGDGTRLSIL.

The V call is TRBV6-5, the J call TRBJ1-5; 8 bases agree with TRBD1. The V segment lost 10 bases and the J segment 4 bases; nucleotides outside the gene matches: 9. Germline V gene sequence: CDR1 MNHEY, CDR2 SVGAGI. The CDR3 sequence is 14 residues long. This CDR3 reads CATSGDRSNQPQHF. For the CDR3, the DNA is TGTGCCACATCTGGGGACAGGTCGAATCAGCCCCAGCATTTT.

This chain connects TRBV10-1 to TRBJ1-6; 9 bases are a match to TRBD1. The V gene's germline CDR1 is WNHNN and CDR2 SYGVQD (reference sequence). CDR3 size: 18 residues. J lost 3 bases, V lost 7 bases, and 13 bases had no gene match. CDR3: CASIGPYWTGVYNSPLHF. The DNA for the CDR3 is TGCGCCAGCATTGGGCCCTATTGGACAGGGGTCTATAATTCACCCCTCCACTTT.

The chain joins TRBV28 to TRBJ1-6; 9 nucleotides match TRBD1. The V gene's germline CDR1 is MDHEN and CDR2 SYDVKM. J was trimmed by 9 bases and V by 5 bases; bases with no gene match: 8. This CDR3 region has 15 residues. In DNA, the CDR3 is TGTGCCAGCAGTCGAACGGGACAGGGTGGTTCACCCCTCCACTTT. Translated, it gives CASSRTGQGGSPLHF.

This chain connects TRBV29-1 to TRBJ2-3; 13 bases match TRBD2. Looked up from germline, CDR1 is SQVTM and CDR2 is ANQGSEA. The CDR3 runs to 14 residues. V lost 6 bases, J lost 4 bases, and 4 bases stayed unmatched. The CDR3 loop is CSVGTSGMSDTQYF. The DNA for the CDR3 is TGCAGCGTCGGGACTAGCGGGATGTCAGATACGCAGTATTTT.

This CDR3 reads CASSVPGQGAAGANVLTF. Here the CDR3 DNA reads TGTGCCAGCAGCGTACCGGGACAGGGGGCGGCGGGGGCCAACGTCCTGACTTTC. The rearrangement links TRBV21-1 to TRBJ2-6; the DNA was not used to check the table's D call, TRBD1. TRBV21-1 is flagged as a pseudogene. The CDR3 length is 18 residues.

V usage is TRBV6-5 and J usage is TRBJ2-2; 9 bases align to TRBD2. Germline V CDR1 and CDR2: MNHEY, SVGAGI. The V and J ends lost 6 bases and 3 bases, in that order; junction bases with no gene match: 5. The CDR3 runs 15 residues. DNA for the CDR3: TGTGCCAGCAGGAGCTTAGCGGGAGACACCGGGGAGCTGTTTTTT. The encoded protein is CASRSLAGDTGELFF.

V usage is TRBV10-3 and J usage is TRBJ2-2; D is undetermined. CDR3 length: 12 residues. V was shortened by 8 bases and J by 8 bases, with 12 bases between the two germline ends. Per the germline V gene, CDR1 is ENHRY and CDR2 is SYGVKD. The CDR3 region is CAIGPAAGELFF. The CDR3 coding sequence is TGTGCCATCGGGCCAGCCGCTGGGGAGCTGTTTTTT.

This clone was counted once. The chain carries TRBV10-1 and TRBJ1-6, with 7 bases fitting TRBD1. Germline V gene data show CDR1 as WNHNN and CDR2 as SYGVQD (reference sequence). CDR3 size: 15 residues. The V gene end was trimmed by 7 bases and the J gene end by 7 bases; junction bases not matched to a gene: 10. CDR3 nucleotides: TGCGCCAGCAAGGGGGCGCCGCTGGGGAATTCACCCCTCCACTTT. It specifies CASKGAPLGNSPLHF.

This CDR3 is CASSAGNQPQHF. In DNA, the CDR3 is TGTGCCAGCAGCGCGGGCAATCAGCCCCAGCATTTT. This chain links TRBV12-3 or TRBV12-4 with TRBJ1-5; D is unclear. This CDR3 is 12 amino acids long. V lost 6 bases to trimming and J lost 2 bases, with 5 bases between them.

This clone was detected a few times. The chain is built from TRBV19 and TRBJ2-1, with 11 bases matching TRBD2. V gave up 4 bases and J gave up 15 bases; unmatched junction bases: 14. Germline CDR1 is LNHDA and CDR2 is SQIVND (reference sequence). The CDR3 length is 15 residues. DNA of the CDR3: TGTGCCAGTAGTAGACTAGCGGGGAGAAGTCGGGCGTGGTTCTTC. Amino acid sequence: CASSRLAGRSRAWFF.

The CDR3 sequence: CASNGQGEGTGELFF. DNA of the CDR3: TGTGCCAGCAACGGACAGGGAGAAGGCACCGGGGAGCTGTTTTTT. The rearrangement links TRBV28 to TRBJ2-2, with 8 bases fitting TRBD1. The CDR3 loop spans 15 amino acids. From germline, CDR1 is MDHEN and CDR2 SYDVKM. Germline trimming cut 7 bases from V and 4 bases from J; bases unmatched to any gene: 8.

V usage is TRBV18 and J usage is TRBJ1-6; D call uncertain. Trimming took off 3 bases at V and 6 bases at J, with 12 bases between the two ends. The CDR3 is 15 amino acids. Looked up from germline, CDR1 is KGHSH and CDR2 is LQKENI. The CDR3 here is CASSPGSLLNSPLHF. The CDR3 bases are TGTGCCAGCTCACCGGGCAGTCTCCTTAATTCACCCCTCCACTTT.

Note on this clone: This CDR3 is also generated by other DNA sequences in the sample. This sequence joins TRBV5-1 and TRBJ1-2, with D possibly TRBD1 on 6 matching bases. CDR1 is SGHRS, CDR2 YFSETQ, per germline. V lost 5 bases, J lost 2 bases, and 13 bases lay in between. This CDR3 has 14 amino acids. The CDR3 nucleotides are TGCGCCAGCAGTTCGGGGCAGGGGAACTATGGCTACACCTTC. Translating gives CASSSGQGNYGYTF.

The chain has TRBV29-1 and TRBJ2-3, with D hard to call. Germline V gene data show CDR1 as SQVTM and CDR2 as ANQGSEA. V was shortened by 5 bases and J by 1 base, with 7 bases between the two germline ends. This CDR3 has 12 residues. The DNA of the CDR3 is TGCAGCGTTTATGTCGGCACAGATACGCAGTATTTT. Protein sequence: CSVYVGTDTQYF.

This clone was found once. The CDR3 reads CASSGEIANQPQHF. CDR3 bases: TGTGCCAGCAGCGGAGAGATCGCCAATCAGCCCCAGCATTTT. The chain links TRBV5-5 to TRBJ1-5; D remains unclear. CDR3 length: 14 amino acids. Trimming left V 4 bases short and J 3 bases short, with 11 bases between. CDR1 and CDR2 from the germline V gene are SGHKS and YYEKEE (reference sequence).

This clone was seen ten or more times. The chain recombines TRBV6-5 with TRBJ2-5; D uncertain. The CDR3 consists of 12 residues. V was pared by 10 bases and J by 4 bases, with 13 bases between. Germline V gene lookup returns CDR1 MNHEY and CDR2 SVGAGI. The CDR3 bases are TGTGCCACCCCGACTGCCCTAGAGACCCAGTACTTC. Translation: CATPTALETQYF.

The chain has TRBV6-6 and TRBJ1-2; D not resolved. Trimming cost V 9 bases and J 2 bases, with 10 bases left between them. The CDR3 totals 12 residues. Germline assignment: CDR1 MNHNY and CDR2 SVGAGI (reference sequence). The CDR3 spells CASRTANYGYTF. The DNA of the CDR3 is TGTGCCAGTCGCACAGCCAACTATGGCTACACCTTC.

The chain couples TRBV19 to TRBJ1-1, with no clear D. The CDR3 spans 14 residues. The V gene's germline CDR1 is LNHDA and CDR2 SQIVND (reference sequence). Between the trimmed V and J ends, which lost 3 bases and 0 bases, there was a span of 8 bases. The chain's CDR3 is CASSIGSLNTEAFF. The CDR3 region has the DNA TGTGCCAGTAGTATTGGCAGTCTGAACACTGAAGCTTTCTTT.

V usage is TRBV3-1 (or the pseudogene TRBV3-2) and J usage is TRBJ2-1; D is perhaps TRBD1 (5 bases). The germline V gene encodes CDR1 LGHDT and CDR2 YNNKEL (reference sequence). The V gene lost 2 bases and the J gene lost 10 bases, with 9 bases spanning the gap. CDR3 length: 12 residues. The CDR3 sequence is CASSQRGQEQFF. The CDR3 DNA reads TGTGCCAGCAGCCAAAGGGGCCAGGAGCAGTTCTTC.

This rearrangement joins TRBV18 to TRBJ2-7; 9 nucleotides line up with TRBD1. Germline V gives CDR1 KGHSH, CDR2 LQKENI. This CDR3 spans 13 amino acids. After removal of 5 bases from V and 3 bases from J, the junction contained 2 bases not matched to a gene. The CDR3 reads CASSSGQGYEQYF. For the CDR3, the DNA is TGTGCCAGCTCATCGGGACAGGGCTACGAGCAGTACTTC. Together with reference TRBV18 and TRBJ2-7, the CDR3 gives the full variable domain: NAGVMQNPRHLVRRRGQEARLRCSPMKGHSHVYWYRQLPEEGLKFMVYLQKENIIDESGMPKERFSAEFPKEGPSILRIQQVVRGDSAAYFCASSSGQGYEQYFGPGTRLTVT.

This clone was recorded only once. The rearrangement links TRBV21-1 to TRBJ2-5; the tabulated D call, TRBD2, remains unverified against the DNA. TRBV21-1 is a pseudogene. The CDR3 is made up of 16 amino acids. The CDR3 DNA follows: TGTGCCAGCAGCCCCCCCCGGGGAACGATCAGGGAGACCCAGTACTTC. This encodes CASSPPRGTIRETQYF.

This clone was recorded once. The chain joins TRBV27 to TRBJ2-7; 7 bases fit TRBD2. This CDR3 region has 17 residues. From germline, CDR1 is MNHEY and CDR2 SMNVEV (reference sequence). After removal of 6 bases from V and 0 bases from J, the junction contained 14 bases not matched to a gene. CDR3 in amino acids: CASSYSPTSASSYEQYF. In nucleotides, the CDR3 is TGTGCCAGCAGCTACTCACCAACTAGCGCGAGCTCCTACGAGCAGTACTTC.

On this clone: A read error may produce the germline difference seen at one junction end. The chain has TRBV7-7 and TRBJ2-2, with TRBD2 identical over 10 bases. This CDR3 contains 16 residues. Germline CDR1 is SSHAT and CDR2 is FNYEAQ (reference sequence). CDR3 in amino acids: CASSPSGGAVTGELFF. The CDR3, as DNA: TGTGCTAGCAGCCCCAGCGGGGGGGCGGTCACCGGGGAGCTGTTTTTT.